One TCR beta chain is described in this entry. The sample originates from a study of blood T cell repertoires in COVID-19. Overall study: COVID-19 samples, acute and convalescent, were from the United States, Italy and Spain. T cells, B-cell-depleted T cells, or PBMCs supplied cDNA or gDNA.

Source study methods: It was from reference gene primer amplification that nucleated cell counts were estimated. Sequencing was performed with immunoSEQ multiplex PCR; in TCRdb, only in-frame clones are kept and a portion is missing. D and trimming were read from the DNA, whereas the V and J calls and clone size are those reported in that table. The profile shows 250,000 to 350,000 clones, about 85% of them singletons. The TCR originated in a woman aged 45-65 years who had recovered from COVID-19. The sample taken for sequencing was peripheral blood.

CDR3 sequence: CASSQDYGLNTGELFF. The CDR3 bases are TGCGCCAGCAGCCAAGATTACGGGTTGAACACCGGGGAGCTGTTTTTT. The chain joins TRBV4-3 to TRBJ2-2; D gene unclear. The CDR3 extends over 16 amino acids. V lost 0 bases to trimming and J lost 1 base, with 9 bases between them. CDR1 and CDR2 (germline): LGHNA, YSLEER.